The present T cell receptor beta chain was sequenced within a study of T cell clonotyping in hematopoietic cell transplantation. As for the study in general: Cytoreduction preceded collection of pretransplant recipient samples. Points from the study as a whole: At the given depth, recipient repertoires were over 95% de novo clonotypes. Pathologically expanded recipient clonotypes increased progressively from day 30 to day 180 as diversity fell.

Note on this clone: Its antigen is currently unknown.

The protocol was immunoSEQ multiplex PCR, while the TCRdb copy is restricted to in-frame clones and leaves out a portion. The data contain around 13,000 clones, over 70% of them singletons. Germline values: CDR1 SQVTM, CDR2 ANQGSEA. The germline V and J ends were trimmed by 4 bases and 1 base, with 5 bases remaining between them. CDR3 length equals 11 residues. The time point was: recipient sample about 28 days before transplant, after cytoreduction. Samples: about 28 days before transplant, then days 30, 100 and 180 after. This chain links TRBV29-1 with TRBJ2-7, with D uncertain. This receptor was obtained from a man aged 55 to 70 with acute myeloid leukemia. Some clones in this sample may be carry-over from other donors' samples. This material consisted of peripheral blood mononuclear cells, taken before stem cell transplant. The CDR3 protein is CSVGVSYEQYF. CDR3 bases: TGCAGCGTTGGAGTATCCTACGAGCAGTACTTC.